Each of the 6 T cell receptor beta chains below was sequenced from the same sample in a study of immune evolution from preneoplasia to lung adenocarcinoma. Clones were read by immunoSEQ multiplex PCR, and TCRdb kept only the in-frame ones, dropping some. The data hold 6,500 to 9,000 clones, with about 85% observed a single time. The sequencing sample was made of FFPE minimally invasive lung adenocarcinoma tissue. The receptors were gathered from a person at least 80 years old with lung adenocarcinoma.

The rearrangement joins TRBV7-2 to TRBJ2-5; D uncertain. V lost 5 bases to trimming and J lost 5 bases, with 18 bases between them. Germline CDR1 SGHTA, CDR2 FQGNSA. The CDR3 extends over 15 amino acids. CDR3 sequence: CASSPAVGRTETQYF. DNA of the CDR3: TGTGCCAGCAGCCCCGCGGTGGGCCGAACGGAGACCCAGTACTTC.

This clone was observed a handful of times. The rearrangement joins TRBV5-6 to TRBJ2-7; 11 bases match TRBD2. The J segment lost 3 bases and the V segment lost 4 bases, leaving 6 bases of the junction unmatched. The germline CDR1 and CDR2 sequences are SGHDT and YYEEEE. The CDR3 length is 15 residues. The CDR3 DNA sequence: TGTGCCAGCAGCCCGGGACTAGCGGTTAGCTACGAGCAGTACTTC. Its translation is CASSPGLAVSYEQYF.

The genes are TRBV5-6 and TRBJ2-3; TRBD1 is a possible D gene (6 bases). Trimming took off 4 bases at V and 4 bases at J, with 7 bases between the two ends. There are 12 residues in the CDR3. Germline V gene data show CDR1 as SGHDT and CDR2 as YYEEEE. CDR3 residues: CASSRQADTQYF. The CDR3 DNA sequence: TGTGCCAGCAGCCGACAGGCAGATACGCAGTATTTT.

Relative to its sample, this clone is large. The rearrangement links TRBV20-1 to TRBJ1-2; D gene ambiguous. Per germline, CDR1 DFQATT and CDR2 SNEGSKA (reference sequence). The CDR3 consists of 11 residues. The V and J ends lost 4 bases and 3 bases respectively, with 6 bases between them. CDR3 amino acids: CSAKIDYGYTF. DNA for the CDR3: TGCAGTGCTAAAATCGACTATGGCTACACCTTC.

There are a few counts of this clone. The rearrangement joins TRBV14 to TRBJ1-6, with 7 bases that match TRBD1. V lost 4 bases and J lost 7; bases outside the gene matches: 4. The CDR3 is 14 residues long. Per germline, CDR1 SGHDN and CDR2 FVKESK. The CDR3 is CASSRGTANSPLHF. CDR3 bases: TGTGCCAGCAGCCGAGGGACAGCGAATTCACCCCTCCACTTT.

CDR3 nucleotide sequence: TGCGCCAGCAGCCGGAGACAGGGGCCGAACACTGAAGCTTTCTTT. Translated, it gives CASSRRQGPNTEAFF. The J gene is TRBJ1-1, the V gene TRBV4-1; 8 bases are a match to TRBD1. With 4 bases clipped from V and 1 base from J, the junction kept 5 bases outside the gene matches. CDR1 and CDR2 (germline): MGHRA, YSYEKL. The CDR3 covers 15 residues.